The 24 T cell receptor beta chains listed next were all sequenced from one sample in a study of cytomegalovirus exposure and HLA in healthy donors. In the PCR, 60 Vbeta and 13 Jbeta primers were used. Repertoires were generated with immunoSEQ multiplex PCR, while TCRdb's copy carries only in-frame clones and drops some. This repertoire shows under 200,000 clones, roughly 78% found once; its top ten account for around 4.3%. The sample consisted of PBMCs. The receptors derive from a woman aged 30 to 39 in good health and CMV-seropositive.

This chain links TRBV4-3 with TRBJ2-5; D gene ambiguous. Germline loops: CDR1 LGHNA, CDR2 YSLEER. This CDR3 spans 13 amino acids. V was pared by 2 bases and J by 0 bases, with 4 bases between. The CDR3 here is CASSQRYQETQYF. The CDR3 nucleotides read TGCGCCAGCAGCCAACGGTACCAAGAGACCCAGTACTTC.

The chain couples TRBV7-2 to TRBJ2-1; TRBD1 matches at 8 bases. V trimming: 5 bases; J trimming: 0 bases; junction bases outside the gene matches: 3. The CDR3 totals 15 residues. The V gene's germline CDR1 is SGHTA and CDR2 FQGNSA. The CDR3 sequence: CASSNDRGSYNEQFF. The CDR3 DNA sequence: TGTGCCAGCAGCAACGACAGGGGCTCCTACAATGAGCAGTTCTTC. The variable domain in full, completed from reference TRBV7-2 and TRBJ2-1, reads GAGVSQSPSNKVTEKGKDVELRCDPISGHTALYWYRQSLGQGLEFLIYFQGNSAPDKSGLPSDRFSAERTGGSVSTLTIQRTQQEDSAVYLCASSNDRGSYNEQFFGPGTRLTVL.

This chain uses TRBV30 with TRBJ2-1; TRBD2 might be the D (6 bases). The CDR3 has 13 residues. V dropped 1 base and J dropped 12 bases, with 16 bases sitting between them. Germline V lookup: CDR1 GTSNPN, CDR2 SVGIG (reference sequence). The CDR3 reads CAWSDPGRRAQFF. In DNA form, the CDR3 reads TGTGCCTGGAGTGACCCTGGCAGGAGGGCGCAGTTCTTC. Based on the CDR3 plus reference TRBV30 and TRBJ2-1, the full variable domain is SQTIHQWPATLVQPVGSPLSLECTVEGTSNPNLYWYRQAAGRGLQLLFYSVGIGQISSEVPQNLSASRPQDRQFILSSKKLLLSDSGFYLCAWSDPGRRAQFFGPGTRLTVL.

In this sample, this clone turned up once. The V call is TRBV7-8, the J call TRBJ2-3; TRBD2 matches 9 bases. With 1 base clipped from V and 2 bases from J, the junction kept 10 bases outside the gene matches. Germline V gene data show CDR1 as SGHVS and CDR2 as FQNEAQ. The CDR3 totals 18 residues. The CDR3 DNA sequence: TGTGCCAGCAGCTTAGGAGAGGCTAGCGGGGCATCCACAGATACGCAGTATTTT. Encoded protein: CASSLGEASGASTDTQYF.

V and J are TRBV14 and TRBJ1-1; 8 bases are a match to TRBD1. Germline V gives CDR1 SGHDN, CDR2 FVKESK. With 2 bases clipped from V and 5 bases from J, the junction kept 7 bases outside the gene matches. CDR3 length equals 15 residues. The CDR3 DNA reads TGTGCCAGCAGCCAACCCGACAGGGGCGGGACTGAAGCTTTCTTT. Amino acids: CASSQPDRGGTEAFF.

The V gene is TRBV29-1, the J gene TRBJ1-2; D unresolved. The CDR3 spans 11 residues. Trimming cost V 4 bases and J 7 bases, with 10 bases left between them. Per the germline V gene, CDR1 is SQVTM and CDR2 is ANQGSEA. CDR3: CSVGLLTGYTF. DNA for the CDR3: TGCAGCGTTGGACTCCTGACTGGCTACACCTTC.

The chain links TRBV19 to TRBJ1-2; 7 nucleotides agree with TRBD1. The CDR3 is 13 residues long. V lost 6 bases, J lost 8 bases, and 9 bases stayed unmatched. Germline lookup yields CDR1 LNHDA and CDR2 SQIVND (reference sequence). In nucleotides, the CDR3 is TGTGCCAGTAGAGGGGGCCAGCTGGGCGGCTACACCTTC. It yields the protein CASRGGQLGGYTF.

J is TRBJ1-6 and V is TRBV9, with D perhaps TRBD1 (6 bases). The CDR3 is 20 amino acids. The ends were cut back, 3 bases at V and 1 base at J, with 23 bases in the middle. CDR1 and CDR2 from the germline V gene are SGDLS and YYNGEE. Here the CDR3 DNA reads TGTGCCAGCAGCGCCCGAGTTGGGGGCGGGCGAGGGTCCTATAATTCACCCCTCCACTTT. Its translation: CASSARVGGGRGSYNSPLHF.

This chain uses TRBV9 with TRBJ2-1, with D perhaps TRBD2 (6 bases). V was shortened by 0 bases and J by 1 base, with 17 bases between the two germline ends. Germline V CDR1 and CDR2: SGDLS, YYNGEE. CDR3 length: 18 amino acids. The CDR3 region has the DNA TGTGCCAGCAGCGTAGAGGGTTGGTCGGGAGCTTCCTACAATGAGCAGTTCTTC. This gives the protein CASSVEGWSGASYNEQFF. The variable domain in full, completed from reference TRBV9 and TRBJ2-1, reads DSGVTQTPKHLITATGQRVTLRCSPRSGDLSVYWYQQSLDQGLQFLIQYYNGEERAKGNILERFSAQQFPDLHSELNLSSLELGDSALYFCASSVEGWSGASYNEQFFGPGTRLTVL.

Here the CDR3 reads CASSPETALYQETQYF. DNA for the CDR3: TGTGCCAGCAGCCCGGAGACAGCCCTATACCAAGAGACCCAGTACTTC. The rearrangement links TRBV11-2 to TRBJ2-5; maybe TRBD1 (5 bases). The CDR3 has 16 residues. The V end was cut by 5 bases, the J end by 0 bases, with 16 bases between. Per germline, CDR1 SGHAT and CDR2 FQNNGV.

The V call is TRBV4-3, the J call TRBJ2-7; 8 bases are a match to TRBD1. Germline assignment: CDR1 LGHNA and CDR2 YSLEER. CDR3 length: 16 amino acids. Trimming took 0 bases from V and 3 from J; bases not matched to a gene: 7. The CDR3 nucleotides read TGCGCCAGCAGCCAAGACCGGGACAGGCGTTTCTACGAGCAGTACTTC. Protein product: CASSQDRDRRFYEQYF.

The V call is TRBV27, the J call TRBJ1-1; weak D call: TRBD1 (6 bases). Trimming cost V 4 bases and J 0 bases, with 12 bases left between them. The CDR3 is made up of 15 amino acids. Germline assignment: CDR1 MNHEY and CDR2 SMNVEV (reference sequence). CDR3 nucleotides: TGTGCCAGCAGTTCCTACAGGGAAATGAACACTGAAGCTTTCTTT. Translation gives CASSSYREMNTEAFF.

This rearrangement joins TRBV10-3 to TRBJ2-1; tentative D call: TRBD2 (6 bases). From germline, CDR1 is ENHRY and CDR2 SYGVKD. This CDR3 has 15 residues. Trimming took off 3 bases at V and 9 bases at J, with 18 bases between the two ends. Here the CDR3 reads CAISDVAEGTTEQFF. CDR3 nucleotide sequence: TGTGCCATCAGTGATGTGGCGGAGGGTACAACTGAGCAGTTCTTC.

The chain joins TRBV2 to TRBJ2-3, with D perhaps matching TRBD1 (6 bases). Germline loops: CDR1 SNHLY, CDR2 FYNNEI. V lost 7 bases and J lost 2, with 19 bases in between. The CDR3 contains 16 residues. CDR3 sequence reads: CASIIIGGQITDTQYF. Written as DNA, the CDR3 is TGTGCCAGCATCATCATTGGAGGACAGATCACAGATACGCAGTATTTT. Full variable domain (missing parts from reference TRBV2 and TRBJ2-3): EPEVTQTPSHQVTQMGQEVILRCVPISNHLYFYWYRQILGQKVEFLVSFYNNEISEKSEIFDDQFSVERPDGSNFTLKIRSTKLEDSAMYFCASIIIGGQITDTQYFGPGTRLTVL.

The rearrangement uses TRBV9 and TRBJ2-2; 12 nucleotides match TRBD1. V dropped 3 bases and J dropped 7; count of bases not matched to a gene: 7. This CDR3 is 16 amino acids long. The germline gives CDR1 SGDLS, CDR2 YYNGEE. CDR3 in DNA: TGTGCCAGCAGCGCCTCCGGGACAGGGGGCGGCGGGGAGCTGTTTTTT. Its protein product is CASSASGTGGGGELFF.

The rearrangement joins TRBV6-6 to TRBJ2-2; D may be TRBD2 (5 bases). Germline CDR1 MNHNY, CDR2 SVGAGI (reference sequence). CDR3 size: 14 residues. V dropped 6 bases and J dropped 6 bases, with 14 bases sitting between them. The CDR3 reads CASRRGSSPGELFF. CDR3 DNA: TGTGCCAGCAGAAGAGGGAGTTCCCCCGGGGAGCTGTTTTTT.

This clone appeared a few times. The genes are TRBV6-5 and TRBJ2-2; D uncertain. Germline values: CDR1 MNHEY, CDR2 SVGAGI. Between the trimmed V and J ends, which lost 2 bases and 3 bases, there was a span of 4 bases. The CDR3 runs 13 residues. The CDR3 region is CASSYADTGELFF. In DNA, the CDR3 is TGTGCCAGCAGTTACGCAGACACCGGGGAGCTGTTTTTT.

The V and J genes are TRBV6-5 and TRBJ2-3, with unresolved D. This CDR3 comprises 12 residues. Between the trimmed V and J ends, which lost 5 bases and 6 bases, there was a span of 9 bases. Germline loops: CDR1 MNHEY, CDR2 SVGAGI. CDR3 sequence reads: CASSRSQDTQYF. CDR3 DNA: TGTGCCAGCAGTCGTTCACAGGATACGCAGTATTTT.

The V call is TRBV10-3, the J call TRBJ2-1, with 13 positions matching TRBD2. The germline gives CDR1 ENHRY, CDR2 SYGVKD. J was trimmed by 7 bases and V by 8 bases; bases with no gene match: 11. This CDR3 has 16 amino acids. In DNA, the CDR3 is TGTGCCATCTCACTCTTCTCGACTAGCGGGGGGAATGAGCAGTTCTTC. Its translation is CAISLFSTSGGNEQFF.

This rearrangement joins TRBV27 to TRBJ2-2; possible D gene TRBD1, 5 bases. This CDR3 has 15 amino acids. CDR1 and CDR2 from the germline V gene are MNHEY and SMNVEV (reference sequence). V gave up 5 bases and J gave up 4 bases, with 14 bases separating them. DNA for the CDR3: TGTGCCAGCAGTAGGGGATACTCGAGCACCGGGGAGCTGTTTTTT. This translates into CASSRGYSSTGELFF.

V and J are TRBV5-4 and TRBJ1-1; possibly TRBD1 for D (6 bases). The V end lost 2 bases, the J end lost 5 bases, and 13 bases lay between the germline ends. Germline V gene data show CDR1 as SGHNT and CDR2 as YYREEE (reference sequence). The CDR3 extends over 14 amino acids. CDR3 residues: CASSFHQGQTEAFF. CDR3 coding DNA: TGTGCCAGCAGCTTTCACCAGGGGCAGACTGAAGCTTTCTTT.

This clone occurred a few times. In nucleotides, the CDR3 is TGCGCCAGCAGCCAAGGAGGGACAGGCTTCTATGGCTACACCTTC. The encoded protein is CASSQGGTGFYGYTF. The rearrangement uses TRBV4-1 and TRBJ1-2, with 8 bases that match TRBD1. The CDR3 is 15 residues long. The germline CDR1 and CDR2 sequences are MGHRA and YSYEKL. The V and J ends lost 1 base and 4 bases, in that order; junction bases with no gene match: 5.

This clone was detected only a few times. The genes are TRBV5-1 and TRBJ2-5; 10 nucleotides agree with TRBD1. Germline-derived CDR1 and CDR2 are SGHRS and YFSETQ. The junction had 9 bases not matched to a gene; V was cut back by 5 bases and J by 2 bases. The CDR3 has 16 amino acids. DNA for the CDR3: TGCGCCAGCAGTACCATGGGGACAGGGGAACAAGAGACCCAGTACTTC. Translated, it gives CASSTMGTGEQETQYF.

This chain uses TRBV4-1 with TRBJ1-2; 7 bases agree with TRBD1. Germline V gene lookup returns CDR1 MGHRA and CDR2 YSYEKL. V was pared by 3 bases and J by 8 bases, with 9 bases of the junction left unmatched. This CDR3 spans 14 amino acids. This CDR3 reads CASSHATGNRGYTF. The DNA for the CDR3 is TGCGCCAGCAGCCATGCGACAGGGAATCGGGGCTACACCTTC.